This TCR beta chain is from a study of blood T cell repertoires in COVID-19. Turning to the study itself: Nucleic acid was either cDNA or gDNA, and it came from T cells, B-cell-depleted T cells, or PBMCs.

CDR3 length: 15 amino acids. The germline CDR1 and CDR2 sequences are KGHSH and LQKENI. The J segment lost 1 base and the V segment lost 3 bases, leaving 2 bases of the junction unmatched. Under the authors' procedure: Nucleated cell counts were estimated from reference gene primer amplification. The protocol was immunoSEQ multiplex PCR, while the TCRdb copy is restricted to in-frame clones and leaves out a portion. From that table come the V and J calls and clone size; the DNA was used to work out D and trimming. The data show about 110,000 clones, with approximately 90% seen just once and roughly 3.3% held by the top ten.

Source material: peripheral blood. The clonotype was recovered from a woman in her forties or fifties with acute or convalescent COVID-19. The J gene is TRBJ2-1, the V gene TRBV18; 8 positions agree with TRBD2. The CDR3 DNA reads as TGTGCCAGCTCACCCACTAGCGGATCCTACAATGAGCAGTTCTTC. Residues: CASSPTSGSYNEQFF.